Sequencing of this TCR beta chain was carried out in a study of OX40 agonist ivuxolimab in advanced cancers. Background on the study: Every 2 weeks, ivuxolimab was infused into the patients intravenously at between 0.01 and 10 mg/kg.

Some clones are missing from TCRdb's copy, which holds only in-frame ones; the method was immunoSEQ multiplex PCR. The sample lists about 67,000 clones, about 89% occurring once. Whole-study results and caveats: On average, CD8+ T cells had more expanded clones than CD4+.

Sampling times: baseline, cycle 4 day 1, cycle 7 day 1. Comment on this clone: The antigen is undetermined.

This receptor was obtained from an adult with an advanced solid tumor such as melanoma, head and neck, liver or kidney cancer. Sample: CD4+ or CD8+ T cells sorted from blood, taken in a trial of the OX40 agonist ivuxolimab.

The CDR3 loop is CASSLAPDGPYEQYF. CDR3 sequence (DNA): TGTGCCAGCAGCTTAGCACCGGACGGACCCTACGAGCAGTACTTC. This chain uses TRBV11-3 with TRBJ2-7; D remains unclear. The germline V gene has CDR1 SGHNT and CDR2 YENEEA. Between the trimmed V and J ends, which lost 1 base and 2 bases, there was a span of 12 bases. The CDR3 is made up of 15 amino acids.